A selection of T cell receptor beta chains follows, all from one sample in a study of coeliac disease. Assay used: immunoSEQ multiplex PCR; TCRdb lists only in-frame clones, some missing. The data show thousands of clones, around 72% seen once. The sequencing sample was made of lamina propria lymphocytes from the gut. These receptors were taken from a man aged 25 to 45 with celiac disease. CDR3s include the opening cysteine and the closing phenylalanine or tryptophan. D genes are given only for firm matches.

v_gene	d_gene	j_gene	CDR3aa
TRBV7-6	-	TRBJ2-1	CASSPGVEGHEQFF
TRBV27	-	TRBJ2-6	CASSPLSGANVLTF
TRBV28	-	TRBJ2-7	CASSVSTTYEQYF
TRBV6-5	-	TRBJ2-7	CASSSATHRIYEQYF
TRBV28	-	TRBJ2-7	CASSFLYEQYF
TRBV10-3	TRBD1	TRBJ2-7	CAIRETGGRTYEQYF
TRBV4-1	TRBD2	TRBJ2-7	CASSQSRLAGASYEQYF
TRBV21-1	-	TRBJ1-5	CASSITPTGGNQPQHF
TRBV28	-	TRBJ2-5	CASSLVRGTQYF
TRBV28	TRBD1	TRBJ1-5	CASSFPDRYQPQHF
TRBV6-4	-	TRBJ1-5	CACVVGRVGIQPQHF
TRBV9	TRBD2	TRBJ2-1	CASSPLGLAGDNEQFF
TRBV30	TRBD2	TRBJ2-1	CAWTSGRHINEQFF
TRBV5-4	TRBD2	TRBJ2-3	CASSPSGVPTDTQYF
TRBV5-1	-	TRBJ2-3	CASSLGGYTDTQYF
TRBV9	-	TRBJ1-1	CASSPHGKNTEAFF
TRBV15	-	TRBJ1-2	CATSRGTDRGYTF
TRBV9	TRBD1	TRBJ2-5	CASRNMTGTGKWKETQYF
TRBV15	-	TRBJ1-1	CATSRRAGAPRTGTEAFF
TRBV6-5	-	TRBJ2-1	CASSHPGQYNEQFF
TRBV5-6	-	TRBJ2-1	CASSLSGKSEQFF
TRBV30	-	TRBJ1-5	CAWSGDSNQPQHF
TRBV19	-	TRBJ2-1	CASRALRDSDEQFF
TRBV11-2	-	TRBJ1-2	CASTQQLEDGYTF
TRBV6-4	TRBD2	TRBJ2-1	CASSDSREGNEQFF
TRBV7-2	-	TRBJ2-1	CASSSLMRDEQFF
TRBV28	-	TRBJ2-6	CASSSRSGANVLTF
TRBV2	-	TRBJ1-5	CASSERVSNQPQHF
TRBV9	-	TRBJ2-7	CASSAGFTGEQYF
TRBV5-4	TRBD1	TRBJ1-6	CASTDRVNSPLHF
TRBV29-1	-	TRBJ1-1	CSVGGPMNTEAFF
TRBV18	-	TRBJ1-1	CASSPATGPNTKAFF
TRBV30	TRBD1	TRBJ2-7	CAWSLTGTGDEQYF
TRBV5-4	-	TRBJ2-1	CASSLYSADEQFF
TRBV30	-	TRBJ2-7	CAWSVRGYEQYF
TRBV18	-	TRBJ2-4	CASSSEVEAQYF
TRBV4-1	-	TRBJ1-2	CASSHRRQSFLGYTF
TRBV10-1	-	TRBJ1-1	CASSGERSTWTKAFF
TRBV6-5	-	TRBJ2-3	CASSLFFLSGTDTQYF
TRBV5-1	-	TRBJ2-3	CASRDSWDTQYF
TRBV19	-	TRBJ2-2	CASSSGLTGELFF
TRBV6-1	TRBD2	TRBJ2-5	CASRASTSGRETQYF
TRBV28	-	TRBJ2-7	CASSFTGGRGYEQYF
TRBV18	-	TRBJ2-2	CASSPDSNTGELFF
TRBV7-2	-	TRBJ1-1	CASSHESRRKAFF
TRBV6-1	-	TRBJ2-1	CASRLAEGAYNEQFF